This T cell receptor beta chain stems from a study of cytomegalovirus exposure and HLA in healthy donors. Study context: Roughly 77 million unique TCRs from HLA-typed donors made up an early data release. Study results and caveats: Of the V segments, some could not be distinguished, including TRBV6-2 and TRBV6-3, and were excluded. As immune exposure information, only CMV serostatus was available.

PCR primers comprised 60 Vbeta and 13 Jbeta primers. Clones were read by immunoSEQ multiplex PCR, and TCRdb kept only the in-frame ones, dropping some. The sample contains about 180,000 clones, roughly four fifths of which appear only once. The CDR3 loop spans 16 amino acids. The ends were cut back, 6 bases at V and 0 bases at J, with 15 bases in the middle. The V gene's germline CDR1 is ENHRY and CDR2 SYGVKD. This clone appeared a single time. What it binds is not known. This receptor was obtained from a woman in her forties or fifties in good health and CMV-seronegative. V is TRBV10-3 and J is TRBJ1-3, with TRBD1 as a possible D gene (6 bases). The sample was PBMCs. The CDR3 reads CAISRGTGNSGNTIYF. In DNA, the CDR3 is TGTGCCATCAGCCGGGGAACAGGGAACTCTGGAAACACCATATATTTT.